The T cell receptor (beta chain) described here comes from a study of a mutant IDH1 vaccine in newly diagnosed glioma. Documented time point: baseline, week 1 (first vaccination visit). The treatment is: pre-vaccination baseline after standard-of-care therapy. Sequencing used immunoSEQ multiplex PCR; TCRdb keeps in-frame clones, though not all of them. The sample consists of 85,000 to 100,000 clones, around four fifths of them appearing once. This CDR3 has 12 amino acids. Germline lookup yields CDR1 SGHRS and CDR2 YFSETQ. Between the trimmed V and J ends, which lost 6 bases and 6 bases, there was a span of 10 bases.

Material: PBMCs, obtained from a glioma patient treated with radiotherapy, temozolomide or both. The J gene is TRBJ1-5, the V gene TRBV5-1; D call uncertain. The receptor was derived from a woman between 50 and 59 years old with glioma. The CDR3 DNA is TGCGCCAGCACCACACACGGTCAGCCCCAGCATTTT. Translated, it gives CASTTHGQPQHF.